A selection of T cell receptor beta chains follows, all from one sample in a study of T cells in Graves' hyperthyroidism and ophthalmopathy. One entry per CDR3 protein, called by TCRdb with MiXCR from the multiplex PCR reads. Here the sample spans about 570,000 distinct CDR3 sequences, 46% being singletons. The sequenced sample consisted of peripheral blood or thyroid tissue (not recorded which). These receptors were taken from an adult woman with Graves' disease, either hyperthyroidism or ophthalmopathy (not recorded which). Both conserved end residues are part of each CDR3. The order of the fields is V gene, CDR3 protein.

TRBV10-3 CAISSAREGSPLHF
TRBV7-9 CASSEPRGGSHETQYF
TRBV5-1 CASSLAASGSGETQYF
TRBV7-2 CASSQNGANVLTF
TRBV27 CASSPTSLLQETQYF
TRBV5-1 CASSLGTPGAGANVLTF
TRBV9 CASSVTGVTNEKLFF
TRBV3-1 CASGDRQETQYF
TRBV20-1 CSARGGALEAFF
TRBV10-3 CAISESRDTSYGYTF
TRBV28 CASSLALAGVQETQYF
TRBV10-2 CASTGVSEQYF
TRBV13 CASSDGASAGDTQYF
TRBV7-9 CASSPDGSGSYEQYF
TRBV15 CATSIVGNTEAFF
TRBV28 CASRLQGNRNTIYF
TRBV7-9 CASSGGTGFFTEAFF
TRBV7-3 CASSPLISGANVLTF
TRBV9 CASSVTSATSYEQYF
TRBV6-5 CASSKTGVGSNQPQHF
TRBV7-9 CAGSLVKDGYTF
TRBV12-3/TRBV12-4 CATGLAGGGYTF
TRBV30 CTWSVWGPEQYF
TRBV10-3 CAISEFKEKLFF
TRBV30 CACILNTEAFF
TRBV20-1 CSASSPGALETQYF